This passage covers 14 T cell receptor beta chains from one sample sequenced in a study of cytomegalovirus exposure and HLA in healthy donors. 13 Jbeta primers and 60 Vbeta primers were used for the PCR. Clones were read by immunoSEQ multiplex PCR, and TCRdb kept only the in-frame ones, dropping some. The sample contains some 160,000 clones, 80% to 85% of which appear only once. The material sequenced was PBMCs. These receptors came from a young woman in good health and CMV-seronegative.

This clone has only a few counts. The chain uses TRBV5-6 and TRBJ1-6, with D hard to call. The germline gives CDR1 SGHDT, CDR2 YYEEEE. The CDR3 sequence is 13 residues long. Trimming removed 1 base from V and 13 bases from J, with 12 bases in between. The CDR3 bases are TGTGCCAGCAGCTTGCTCGAGGAAACGCCCCTCCACTTT. Translated, it gives CASSLLEETPLHF.

The gene calls are TRBV6-1 and TRBJ2-7; 10 bases agree with TRBD2. Trimming took 0 bases from V and 2 from J; bases not matched to a gene: 4. This CDR3 comprises 16 residues. The germline gives CDR1 MNHNS, CDR2 SASEGT. The DNA of the CDR3 is TGTGCCAGCAGTGAAGCGGGTAGCGGGGGGACCTACGAGCAGTACTTC. Encoded protein: CASSEAGSGGTYEQYF.

The V gene is TRBV10-2, the J gene TRBJ2-3; TRBD1 might be the D (6 bases). The length of the CDR3 is 14 residues. Germline V lookup: CDR1 WSHSY, CDR2 SAAADI. The V end lost 11 bases, the J end lost 1 base, and 16 bases lay between the germline ends. CDR3 nucleotides: TGCGCCGGACGCCGCGAGGGGGGCACAGATACGCAGTATTTT. Protein: CAGRREGGTDTQYF.

This clone was observed a few times. The V gene is TRBV15, the J gene TRBJ1-5; D not certain. Germline values: CDR1 LNHNV, CDR2 YYDKDF (reference sequence). Trimming stripped 8 bases from V and 0 bases from J, with 14 bases between. This CDR3 spans 15 amino acids. The CDR3 DNA is TGTGCCACCGCGACATGGAGCGGTAGCAATCAGCCCCAGCATTTT. Its translation is CATATWSGSNQPQHF.

The rearrangement uses TRBV29-1 and TRBJ2-5; D gene ambiguous. The end of the DNA aligns better with TRBJ2-7, so the J call may be wrong. Germline V gene data show CDR1 as SQVTM and CDR2 as ANQGSEA. The CDR3 sequence is 12 residues long. CDR3: CSVDGQYYEQYF. Here the CDR3 DNA reads TGCAGCGTTGATGGCCAATACTACGAGCAGTACTTC.

The chain combines TRBV6-1 with TRBJ1-5, with 12 bases fitting TRBD1. V lost 4 bases, J lost 6 bases, and 4 bases stayed unmatched. This CDR3 comprises 15 residues. Germline V gene sequence: CDR1 MNHNS, CDR2 SASEGT. The CDR3 protein is CASSVGTGGPQPQHF. Written as DNA, the CDR3 is TGTGCCAGCAGTGTAGGGACAGGGGGCCCTCAGCCCCAGCATTTT.

This clone was detected only a few times. V and J are TRBV5-4 and TRBJ2-2; 12 bases are shared with TRBD2. In germline, CDR1 is SGHNT, CDR2 YYREEE (reference sequence). With 4 bases clipped from V and 1 base from J, the junction kept 5 bases outside the gene matches. This CDR3 is 17 amino acids long. DNA for the CDR3: TGTGCCAGCAGCCGACTAGCGGGGGCAATGAACACCGGGGAGCTGTTTTTT. Amino acid sequence: CASSRLAGAMNTGELFF.

V and J are TRBV28 and TRBJ2-1, with D unresolved. Per the germline V gene, CDR1 is MDHEN and CDR2 is SYDVKM. This CDR3 spans 11 amino acids. V was pared by 3 bases and J by 14 bases, with 11 bases between. CDR3 residues: CASSFRQEEFF. The CDR3 bases are TGTGCCAGCAGTTTTAGGCAGGAAGAGTTCTTC. The variable domain in full, completed from reference TRBV28 and TRBJ2-1, reads DVKVTQSSRYLVKRTGEKVFLECVQDMDHENMFWYRQDPGLGLRLIYFSYDVKMKEKGDIPEGYSVSREKKERFSLILESASTNQTSMYLCASSFRQEEFFGPGTRLTVL.

The chain has TRBV13 and TRBJ1-1; perhaps TRBD1 as D (5 bases). V gave up 0 bases and J gave up 7 bases, with 9 bases separating them. Germline CDR1 is PRHDT and CDR2 is FYEKMQ (reference sequence). This CDR3 is 13 amino acids long. In DNA form, the CDR3 reads TGTGCCAGCAGCTTAGGACGACAGATTGAAGCTTTCTTT. Translation: CASSLGRQIEAFF.

This clone appeared a few times. The chain links TRBV6-5 to TRBJ2-3, with TRBD2 identical over 7 bases. V lost 2 bases and J lost 5; bases outside the gene matches: 7. Germline-derived CDR1 and CDR2 are MNHEY and SVGAGI. The CDR3 has 15 amino acids. The CDR3: CASSYGAGRGDTQYF. CDR3 nucleotides: TGTGCCAGCAGTTACGGTGCAGGGAGGGGAGATACGCAGTATTTT.

The chain employs TRBV27 and TRBJ2-7, with a weak D call TRBD2 (6 bases). Germline assignment: CDR1 MNHEY and CDR2 SMNVEV (reference sequence). V shed 1 base and J shed 2 bases, with 9 bases lying between them. This CDR3 comprises 14 residues. The CDR3 here is CASSLLEGTYEQYF. CDR3 coding DNA: TGTGCCAGCAGTTTATTGGAGGGAACCTACGAGCAGTACTTC.

The rearrangement joins TRBV6-5 to TRBJ1-1; TRBD1 agrees at 7 bases. The CDR3 runs 14 residues. Germline CDR1 reads MNHEY; CDR2 reads SVGAGI. The V segment lost 5 bases and the J segment 11 bases; nucleotides outside the gene matches: 14. CDR3 protein: CASSQFRDSGSAFF. CDR3 sequence (DNA): TGTGCCAGCAGTCAATTCCGGGACAGCGGTAGTGCTTTCTTT.

This clone was found once. CDR3 coding DNA: TGTGCCATCAGTGAGCCGCAGGGGGCCTACAATGAGCAGTTCTTC. It specifies CAISEPQGAYNEQFF. The chain is built from TRBV10-3 and TRBJ2-1, with TRBD1 matching over 7 bases. There are 15 residues in the CDR3. Germline V gene sequence: CDR1 ENHRY, CDR2 SYGVKD. The V gene end was trimmed by 2 bases and the J gene end by 2 bases; junction bases not matched to a gene: 3.

V is TRBV27 and J is TRBJ2-7; D is undetermined. Per germline, CDR1 MNHEY and CDR2 SMNVEV (reference sequence). This CDR3 spans 14 amino acids. Deletions cut 2 bases from V and 1 base from J, with 9 bases between. The CDR3 protein is CASSLRWASYEQYF. DNA of the CDR3: TGTGCCAGCAGTTTAAGGTGGGCGTCCTACGAGCAGTACTTC.